Listed below are T cell receptor beta chains from one sample, sequenced in a study of T-cell reconstitution after alpha-beta-depleted transplantation in children. MiXCR was run by TCRdb on the PCR reads, yielding one entry per CDR3 protein. Among about 610,000 distinct CDR3 sequences, roughly a tenth were seen once, and the ten largest hold around 4%. Sequences were derived from PBMCs from the stem cell graft donor, sampled from the stem cell graft. The receptor set was obtained from a human donor who donated a stem cell graft to a child with acute myeloid leukemia. The CDR3 runs from the conserved cysteine through the conserved F or W. Fields, in order: CDR3 length, V gene, clone size, D gene, J gene, CDR3 protein, CDR3 DNA. The D gene is left open where the match is weak. Part of the rows lack a size; the others show once, few, many or a class for expanded clones.

length: 12; V: TRBV29-1; size: many; D: NA; J: TRBJ2-7; CDR3: CSVLVSSYEQYF; DNA: TGCAGCGTTCTGGTGAGCTCCTACGAGCAGTACTTC
length: 14; V: TRBV5-5; size: NA; D: NA; J: TRBJ2-5; CDR3: CASSLDLHQETQYF; DNA: TGTGCCAGCAGCCTGGATCTACACCAAGAGACCCAGTACTTC
length: 11; V: TRBV5-1; size: many; D: NA; J: TRBJ2-7; CDR3: CASKSIHEQYF; DNA: TGCGCCAGCAAGTCGATCCACGAGCAGTACTTC
length: 19; V: TRBV6-2/TRBV6-3; size: few; D: TRBD2; J: TRBJ2-1; CDR3: CASSYPGTSSSRSYNEQFF; DNA: TGTGCCAGCAGTTATCCCGGGACTAGCTCGAGTCGCTCCTACAATGAGCAGTTCTTC
length: 14; V: TRBV9; size: NA; D: TRBD2; J: TRBJ2-7; CDR3: CASSLAGGPGTQYF; DNA: TGTGCCAGCAGCCTAGCGGGAGGGCCTGGTACGCAGTACTTC
length: 13; V: TRBV28; size: few; D: NA; J: TRBJ2-7; CDR3: CASSFSPADTQYF; DNA: TGTGCCAGCAGTTTTTCTCCGGCGGACACGCAGTACTTC
length: 12; V: TRBV7-2; size: NA; D: NA; J: TRBJ2-5; CDR3: CASSLERSTQYF; DNA: TGTGCCAGCAGCTTAGAGCGGTCTACCCAGTACTTC
length: 12; V: TRBV27; size: many; D: NA; J: TRBJ2-5; CDR3: CASRQRQETQYF; DNA: TGTGCCAGCAGACAAAGACAAGAGACCCAGTACTTC
length: 15; V: TRBV15; size: few; D: TRBD1; J: TRBJ2-7; CDR3: CATSREPTGGYEQYF; DNA: TGTGCCACCAGCAGGGAACCGACAGGGGGCTACGAGCAGTACTTC
length: 15; V: TRBV7-2; size: few; D: NA; J: TRBJ2-3; CDR3: CASSRLGASTDTQYF; DNA: TGTGCCAGCAGCCGGCTGGGGGCCAGCACAGATACGCAGTATTTT
length: 12; V: TRBV29-1; size: few; D: NA; J: TRBJ1-1; CDR3: CSGRDLNTEAFF; DNA: TGCAGTGGCCGGGACCTTAACACTGAAGCTTTCTTT
length: 16; V: TRBV5-5; size: many; D: NA; J: TRBJ2-7; CDR3: CASSLAAGTGIYEQYF; DNA: TGTGCCAGCAGCTTGGCCGCAGGAACGGGGATCTACGAGCAGTACTTC
length: 12; V: TRBV29-1; size: NA; D: TRBD1; J: TRBJ2-1; CDR3: CSAQGEYNEQFF; DNA: TGCAGCGCCCAGGGGGAATACAATGAGCAGTTCTTC
length: 12; V: TRBV7-2; size: few; D: TRBD1; J: TRBJ2-7; CDR3: CASRTGGSEQYF; DNA: TGTGCCAGCCGGACAGGGGGGAGCGAGCAGTACTTC
length: 16; V: TRBV4-2; size: many; D: TRBD1; J: TRBJ1-1; CDR3: CASSQEMGQLNTEAFF; DNA: TGTGCCAGCAGCCAAGAGATGGGACAGCTGAACACTGAAGCTTTCTTT
length: 11; V: TRBV29-1; size: NA; D: NA; J: TRBJ1-2; CDR3: CSVHSGDGYTF; DNA: TGCAGCGTCCACTCAGGTGATGGCTACACCTTC
length: 14; V: TRBV7-9; size: many; D: TRBD1; J: TRBJ2-5; CDR3: CASRTGEGGETQYF; DNA: TGTGCCAGCCGGACAGGGGAGGGAGGAGAGACCCAGTACTTC
length: 12; V: TRBV28; size: NA; D: TRBD1; J: TRBJ2-1; CDR3: CASGTGYNEQFF; DNA: TGTGCCAGCGGGACAGGATACAATGAGCAGTTCTTC
length: 12; V: TRBV20-1; size: NA; D: NA; J: TRBJ2-1; CDR3: CSAREDRAGQFF; DNA: TGCAGTGCGAGAGAAGATCGGGCAGGACAGTTCTTC
length: 17; V: TRBV6-2/TRBV6-3; size: once; D: TRBD2; J: TRBJ2-7; CDR3: CASSRSGTSGRSYEQYF; DNA: TGTGCCAGCAGCCGATCCGGGACTAGCGGGAGGTCCTACGAGCAGTACTTC
length: 15; V: TRBV10-3; size: many; D: TRBD1; J: TRBJ2-2; CDR3: CAISGSTGAGGELFF; DNA: TGTGCCATCAGTGGTTCGACAGGGGCAGGCGGGGAGCTGTTTTTT
length: 15; V: TRBV18; size: few; D: TRBD2; J: TRBJ2-1; CDR3: CASSPIAGGGNEQFF; DNA: TGTGCCAGCTCACCCATAGCGGGAGGGGGAAATGAGCAGTTCTTC
length: 17; V: TRBV15; size: NA; D: NA; J: TRBJ1-4; CDR3: CATSSPRSAGTNEKLFF; DNA: TGTGCCACCAGCAGTCCCCGAAGTGCGGGGACTAATGAAAAACTGTTTTTT
length: 15; V: TRBV7-3; size: NA; D: TRBD2; J: TRBJ2-1; CDR3: CASSWTSGLNNEQFF; DNA: TGTGCCAGCAGCTGGACTAGCGGGTTGAACAATGAGCAGTTCTTC
length: 11; V: TRBV14; size: NA; D: NA; J: TRBJ1-1; CDR3: CASSQSRKAFF; DNA: TGTGCCAGCAGCCAATCTCGGAAAGCTTTCTTT
length: 12; V: TRBV7-6; size: many; D: NA; J: TRBJ2-3; CDR3: CASGTSTDTQYF; DNA: TGTGCCAGCGGGACTAGCACAGATACGCAGTATTTT
length: 16; V: TRBV7-2; size: few; D: NA; J: TRBJ2-1; CDR3: CASSLEAQGTNNEQFF; DNA: TGTGCCAGCAGCTTAGAAGCCCAGGGTACGAACAATGAGCAGTTCTTC
length: 13; V: TRBV20-1; size: many; D: NA; J: TRBJ1-1; CDR3: CSARGPQGMEAFF; DNA: TGCAGTGCTAGGGGACCCCAGGGGATGGAAGCTTTCTTT
length: 13; V: TRBV10-3; size: NA; D: NA; J: TRBJ2-5; CDR3: CAIRGAVQETQYF; DNA: TGTGCCATCAGAGGAGCGGTCCAAGAGACCCAGTACTTC
length: 15; V: TRBV12-3/TRBV12-4; size: NA; D: NA; J: TRBJ1-5; CDR3: CASSPDSGSNQPQHF; DNA: TGTGCCAGCAGTCCAGACTCAGGGAGCAATCAGCCCCAGCATTTT
length: 14; V: TRBV6-5; size: few; D: NA; J: TRBJ2-7; CDR3: CASSYLSGPNEQYF; DNA: TGTGCCAGCAGTTACCTCAGCGGACCTAACGAGCAGTACTTC
length: 14; V: TRBV20-1; size: few; D: NA; J: TRBJ2-1; CDR3: CSAKGISSYNEQFF; DNA: TGCAGTGCTAAAGGGATTAGCTCCTACAATGAGCAGTTCTTC
length: 14; V: TRBV7-6; size: few; D: TRBD1; J: TRBJ1-4; CDR3: CASSLETGSEKLFF; DNA: TGTGCCAGCAGCTTAGAGACAGGGAGTGAAAAACTGTTTTTT
length: 16; V: TRBV6-1; size: NA; D: NA; J: TRBJ2-6; CDR3: CASSEGLHSGANVLTF; DNA: TGTGCCAGCAGTGAGGGACTGCACTCTGGGGCCAACGTCCTGACTTTC